This TCR beta chain was sequenced during a study of blood T cell repertoires in COVID-19. For the study at large: Material from acute and convalescent COVID-19 was sourced from the United States, Italy and Spain. The cDNA or gDNA used as material had been derived from T cells, B-cell-depleted T cells, or PBMCs.

Original handling: Quantification of nucleated cells was approximated via reference gene primer amplification. Produced via immunoSEQ multiplex PCR; TCRdb's table is partial and in-frame only. V, J and clone size reflect that table, while D and trimming were determined from the DNA. Of 40,000 to 55,000 clones detected, about 80% appear once; the ten largest clones hold roughly 19%. Specimen: peripheral blood. The clonotype comes from a man between 65 and 85 years old with acute or convalescent COVID-19.

The CDR3 reads CASSGGTFNSPLHF. The CDR3 DNA is TGTGCCAGCAGCGGTGGGACTTTTAATTCACCCCTCCACTTT. The rearrangement links TRBV9 to TRBJ1-6, with D possibly being TRBD1 (5 bases). The CDR3 spans 14 residues. The V end was cut by 3 bases, the J end by 6 bases, with 10 bases between. The germline V gene has CDR1 SGDLS and CDR2 YYNGEE.